This TCR beta chain was captured by sequencing in a study of chemoradiotherapy in HPV16-positive cancers. Study-level background: Candidate HPV-specific clones and shared TCR motifs came from a couple of HPV16-positive patients.

CDR1 and CDR2 from the germline V gene are SGHAT and FQNNGV. V was clipped by 2 bases and J by 0 bases; unmatched bases: 4. The CDR3 is made up of 16 amino acids. Concerning this clone itself: Its specificity is not known.

Study conclusions and caveats: Better recurrence-free survival went with HPV-responsive T-cell expansion in HPV16-positive patients. Candidate HPV-specific clones and E7-related TCR motifs grew in tumor during treatment.

Over chemoradiotherapy, repertoires were sampled more than once. TCRdb keeps only in-frame clones here, not all; method: immunoSEQ multiplex PCR. The data hold fewer than 13,000 clones, with 80% to 85% observed a single time. The clonotype originates from a human donor with HPV-associated anogenital cancer. The gene calls are TRBV11-2 and TRBJ2-3; TRBD2 aligns across 8 bases. Source: blood, taken from a patient who underwent chemoradiotherapy. The CDR3 DNA reads as TGTGCCAGCAGCTTAAGGGGCGGGGGGAGCACAGATACGCAGTATTTT. Translated, it gives CASSLRGGGSTDTQYF.